Presented here are 18 T cell receptor beta chains from one specimen sequenced in a study of neurological immune-mediated disorders. TCRdb re-derived calls from the 5' RACE reads in MiXCR, one entry per CDR3 protein. The sample holds 13,000 to 15,000 distinct CDR3 sequences, less than 15% seen once. Sample: CD8+ T cells from blood. These receptors were collected from a female donor with HTLV-1-associated myelopathy (HAM/TSP).

This clonotype has a count of ten or more. V and J are TRBV12-3 or TRBV12-4 and TRBJ1-2; 7 nucleotides line up with TRBD1. The V gene end was trimmed by 0 bases and the J gene end by 6 bases; junction bases not matched to a gene: 1. This CDR3 is 13 amino acids long. The CDR3 is CASSLAGGHGYTF. The DNA of the CDR3 is TGTGCCAGCAGTTTAGCAGGGGGCCATGGCTACACCTTC.

This clonotype has at least ten counts. The rearrangement joins TRBV29-1 to TRBJ2-2; the D call may be TRBD1 or TRBD2 (5 bases each). V shed 5 bases and J shed 1 base, with 11 bases lying between them. The CDR3 runs 14 residues. The germline V gene encodes CDR1 SQVTM and CDR2 ANQGSEA. CDR3 bases: TGCAGCGTTTTCGGGACGGTGAACACCGGGGAGCTGTTTTTT. It yields the protein CSVFGTVNTGELFF.

This clonotype was counted ten times or more. The chain employs TRBV6-6 and TRBJ2-7; 8 bases map to TRBD2. Germline trimming cut 6 bases from V and 3 bases from J; bases unmatched to any gene: 7. Per the germline V gene, CDR1 is MNHNY and CDR2 is SVGAGI (reference sequence). This CDR3 has 14 residues. The CDR3 sequence is CASSQLAVIYEQYF. CDR3 coding DNA: TGTGCCAGCAGCCAACTAGCGGTTATCTACGAGCAGTACTTC.

This chain links TRBV15 with TRBJ1-3, with D uncertain. V dropped 4 bases and J dropped 0 bases, with 13 bases sitting between them. The length of the CDR3 is 16 residues. Germline values: CDR1 LNHNV, CDR2 YYDKDF (reference sequence). The CDR3 nucleotides are TGTGCCACCAGCACTGAGCGGCCAACCTCTGGAAACACCATATATTTT. This gives the protein CATSTERPTSGNTIYF. The whole variable domain, remainder taken from reference TRBV15 and TRBJ1-3, is DAMVIQNPRYQVTQFGKPVTLSCSQTLNHNVMYWYQQKSSQAPKLLFHYYDKDFNNEADTPDNFQSRRPNTSFCFLDIRSPGLGDTAMYLCATSTERPTSGNTIYFGEGSWLTVV.

V is TRBV20-1 and J is TRBJ1-3; D gene uncertain. The CDR3 is made up of 15 amino acids. V was pared by 0 bases and J by 2 bases, with 11 bases between. Germline CDR1 and CDR2: DFQATT and SNEGSKA (reference sequence). Here the CDR3 reads CSARDPQAAGNTIYF. DNA of the CDR3: TGCAGTGCTAGAGACCCCCAGGCCGCTGGAAACACCATATATTTT.

This clonotype was detected ten times or more. The chain links TRBV29-1 to TRBJ1-1; D is unresolved. The CDR3 is made up of 13 amino acids. V lost 3 bases and J lost 7, with 15 bases in between. Germline V gene lookup returns CDR1 SQVTM and CDR2 ANQGSEA. The CDR3 DNA reads TGCAGCGTTGATCTGGGTCAGCTCATTGAAGCTTTCTTT. Protein: CSVDLGQLIEAFF.

This clonotype was observed at least ten times. This chain uses TRBV6-2 or TRBV6-3 with TRBJ1-6, with D uncertain. The germline V gene has CDR1 MNHEY and CDR2 SVGEGT. The CDR3 totals 18 residues. V was pared by 6 bases and J by 8 bases, with 26 bases between. CDR3 sequence reads: CASRSPWAPSALDSPLHF. CDR3 DNA: TGTGCCAGCAGATCCCCTTGGGCTCCTTCGGCGTTGGATTCACCCCTCCACTTT.

Ten or more counts support this clonotype. The V gene is TRBV24-1, the J gene TRBJ1-1, with a possible D match to TRBD1 (5 bases). From germline, CDR1 is KGHDR and CDR2 SFDVKD. The CDR3 length is 15 residues. V shed 10 bases and J shed 0 bases, with 17 bases lying between them. CDR3 DNA: TGTGCCACAATTGCTGTCAAGGGGATGAACACTGAAGCTTTCTTT. This gives the protein CATIAVKGMNTEAFF.

This clonotype showed up many times. The chain links TRBV6-5 to TRBJ2-7; TRBD1 aligns across 8 bases. CDR1 and CDR2 (germline): MNHEY, SVGAGI. The length of the CDR3 is 15 residues. The J segment lost 0 bases and the V segment lost 4 bases, leaving 5 bases of the junction unmatched. DNA for the CDR3: TGTGCCAGCAGTTGGGACAGGCGACCCTCCTACGAGCAGTACTTC. Translated, it gives CASSWDRRPSYEQYF.

At least ten counts were recorded for this clonotype. This rearrangement joins TRBV5-1 to TRBJ2-7; the match to TRBD1 covers 7 bases. The CDR3 sequence is 14 residues long. J gave up 0 bases and V 3 bases, and 3 bases lay outside the gene matches. Germline V gene sequence: CDR1 SGHRS, CDR2 YFSETQ. The CDR3 region has the DNA TGCGCCAGCAGCTATAGGACAGGCTCCTACGAGCAGTACTTC. This translates into CASSYRTGSYEQYF.

The rearrangement joins TRBV6-2 or TRBV6-3 to TRBJ2-3; the match to TRBD2 covers 7 bases. CDR1 and CDR2 (germline): MNHEY, SVGEGT. The CDR3 spans 14 residues. V shed 8 bases, J shed 3 bases, and the junction held 8 bases outside the gene matches. The chain's CDR3 is CASGRGLETDTQYF. CDR3 DNA: TGTGCCAGCGGTCGCGGACTAGAAACAGATACGCAGTATTTT.

This clonotype was picked up many times. This sequence joins TRBV7-2 and TRBJ1-1; D is unresolved. The CDR3 length is 13 residues. V lost 8 bases and J lost 3, with 13 bases in between. Germline CDR1 reads SGHTA; CDR2 reads FQGNSA. CDR3 region: CASSRQEYTEAFF. CDR3 sequence (DNA): TGTGCCAGCTCCCGCCAGGAGTACACTGAAGCTTTCTTT. Combining the CDR3 with reference TRBV7-2 and TRBJ1-1 gives the whole variable domain GAGVSQSPSNKVTEKGKDVELRCDPISGHTALYWYRQSLGQGLEFLIYFQGNSAPDKSGLPSDRFSAERTGGSVSTLTIQRTQQEDSAVYLCASSRQEYTEAFFGQGTRLTVV.

This clonotype was seen a handful of times. This chain connects TRBV21-1 to TRBJ1-4; the table's D call TRBD1 went unverified against the DNA. TRBV21-1 is a known pseudogene. The CDR3 totals 20 residues. CDR3 nucleotide sequence: TGTGCCAGCAGCTCCACTGTGTGGGACAGGAGACCGGGTGGTAATGAAAAACTGTTTTTT. Protein: CASSSTVWDRRPGGNEKLFF.

J is TRBJ2-1 and V is TRBV7-9; possible D gene TRBD1, 5 bases. The CDR3 loop spans 15 amino acids. The V gene's germline CDR1 is SEHNR and CDR2 FQNEAQ (reference sequence). The V gene lost 4 bases and the J gene lost 0 bases, with 10 bases spanning the gap. The CDR3 DNA follows: TGTGCCAGCAGCTCGAGCAGGGACTCCTACAATGAGCAGTTCTTC. It specifies CASSSSRDSYNEQFF.

This clonotype is labeled as medium-sized. V gene TRBV20-1 combines with J gene TRBJ2-2; possibly TRBD2 for D (6 bases). The germline V and J ends were trimmed by 6 bases and 8 bases, with 13 bases remaining between them. CDR3 size: 12 residues. Germline values: CDR1 DFQATT, CDR2 SNEGSKA (reference sequence). This CDR3 is CSAKPGGGELFF. The DNA of the CDR3 is TGCAGTGCCAAGCCCGGGGGAGGGGAGCTGTTTTTT.

About this clonotype: A junction boundary mismatches the germline segment, possibly from a read error. This chain joins TRBV28 and TRBJ1-6; the D is unclear. Germline CDR1 MDHEN, CDR2 SYDVKM. The CDR3 is 9 residues long. CDR3 nucleotides: TGTGCCAGAAGTTTCCCCCTCCGCTTT. Translated, it gives CARSFPLRF.

At least ten counts were recorded for this clonotype. This chain joins TRBV6-5 and TRBJ2-7; D unclear. Per germline, CDR1 MNHEY and CDR2 SVGAGI. The V end lost 4 bases, the J end lost 4 bases, and 11 bases lay between the germline ends. CDR3 length equals 13 residues. DNA for the CDR3: TGTGCCAGCAGTTTGAACAGAGATTACGAGCAGTACTTC. Translating it yields CASSLNRDYEQYF.

This clonotype has a handful of counts. The V call is TRBV12-3 or TRBV12-4, the J call TRBJ2-2; no definite D call. Trimming shortened V by 2 bases and J by 7 bases, and 11 bases separated the two germline ends. The CDR3 spans 14 residues. CDR3 sequence (DNA): TGTGCCAGCAGTTTACTGGTAACAAGCGGGGAGCTGTTTTTT. Translating it yields CASSLLVTSGELFF.